A single sample gave rise to the 14 T cell receptor beta chains below, sequenced in a study of cytomegalovirus exposure and HLA in healthy donors. It was with 60 Vbeta and 13 Jbeta primers that the PCR ran. Libraries were prepared by immunoSEQ multiplex PCR; TCRdb keeps only in-frame clonotypes and omits some of them. The sample has under 200,000 clones, 75% to 90% seen once. The specimen was PBMCs. The receptors stem from a woman aged 18-29 years in good health and CMV-seronegative.

The chain carries TRBV7-6 and TRBJ2-3; 10 nucleotides align to TRBD2. The V segment lost 5 bases and the J segment 3 bases; nucleotides outside the gene matches: 8. The length of the CDR3 is 16 residues. CDR1 is SGHVS and CDR2 is FNYEAQ in the germline V gene. Written as DNA, the CDR3 is TGTGCCAGCAGCGCACAAGCGGGGGGGCAGACAGATACGCAGTATTTT. Protein: CASSAQAGGQTDTQYF.

V is TRBV10-2 and J is TRBJ1-1; 9 positions match TRBD1. The germline V gene encodes CDR1 WSHSY and CDR2 SAAADI. The CDR3 runs 15 residues. With 0 bases clipped from V and 8 bases from J, the junction kept 7 bases outside the gene matches. CDR3: CASSESGGTGREAFF. In DNA form, the CDR3 reads TGCGCCAGCAGTGAGTCGGGGGGGACAGGGAGGGAAGCTTTCTTT.

This chain connects TRBV2 to TRBJ2-7; no firm D call. Germline values: CDR1 SNHLY, CDR2 FYNNEI. V shed 7 bases and J shed 3 bases, with 16 bases lying between them. The CDR3 is 14 amino acids. In nucleotides, the CDR3 is TGTGCCAGCACCTCTGTTTACTTGAGCTACGAGCAGTACTTC. Encoded protein: CASTSVYLSYEQYF.

The V call is TRBV19, the J call TRBJ2-7; weak D call: TRBD2 (5 bases). The CDR3 length is 12 residues. CDR1 and CDR2 (germline): LNHDA, SQIVND (reference sequence). CDR3 sequence: CVPPGLWNEQYF. CDR3 DNA: TGTGTCCCCCCCGGACTCTGGAACGAGCAGTACTTC.

The chain uses TRBV28 and TRBJ1-6, with TRBD1 matching 8 bases. This CDR3 contains 14 residues. Trimming cost V 5 bases and J 8 bases; bases outside gene matches: 5. CDR1 and CDR2 from the germline V gene are MDHEN and SYDVKM. This chain's CDR3 is CASSALDRDSPLHF. The CDR3 coding sequence is TGTGCCAGCAGTGCCTTGGACAGGGATTCACCCCTCCACTTT.

The gene calls are TRBV7-9 and TRBJ2-7, with 13 bases lining up with TRBD2. V was clipped by 4 bases and J by 4 bases; unmatched bases: 7. CDR3 size: 16 residues. Per the germline V gene, CDR1 is SEHNR and CDR2 is FQNEAQ (reference sequence). CDR3 sequence reads: CASSSGLAGVSYEQYF. The CDR3 nucleotides are TGTGCCAGCAGCTCCGGACTAGCGGGGGTCTCTTACGAGCAGTACTTC.

CDR3 sequence reads: CASREWTGGYYEQYF. The CDR3 DNA reads as TGTGCCAGCAGAGAATGGACAGGGGGCTACTACGAGCAGTACTTC. The chain joins TRBV6-1 to TRBJ2-7, with TRBD1 matching over 11 bases. With V trimmed by 6 bases and J by 3 bases, 7 bases remained unmatched. The CDR3 runs 15 residues. The germline V gene has CDR1 MNHNS and CDR2 SASEGT.

This rearrangement joins TRBV28 to TRBJ2-5, with 7 bases fitting TRBD2. Germline loops: CDR1 MDHEN, CDR2 SYDVKM. V was clipped by 4 bases and J by 5 bases; unmatched bases: 10. This CDR3 spans 15 amino acids. The DNA for the CDR3 is TGTGCCAGCAGTTCCCCCTGGGGGGAGGGGGAGACCCAGTACTTC. This gives the protein CASSSPWGEGETQYF.

The rearrangement joins TRBV11-2 to TRBJ1-1, with D hard to call. The V gene lost 8 bases and the J gene lost 2 bases, with 9 bases spanning the gap. The CDR3 runs to 12 residues. Germline assignment: CDR1 SGHAT and CDR2 FQNNGV. This chain's CDR3 is CASRDGNTEAFF. Written as DNA, the CDR3 is TGTGCCAGCCGGGATGGTAACACTGAAGCTTTCTTT. The variable domain in full, completed from reference TRBV11-2 and TRBJ1-1, reads EAGVAQSPRYKIIEKRQSVAFWCNPISGHATLYWYQQILGQGPKLLIQFQNNGVVDDSQLPKDRFSAERLKGVDSTLKIQPAKLEDSAVYLCASRDGNTEAFFGQGTRLTVV.

V gene TRBV4-1 combines with J gene TRBJ2-2, with D tentatively TRBD1 (6 bases). Germline CDR1 MGHRA, CDR2 YSYEKL. CDR3 size: 16 residues. V was cut by 0 bases and J by 0 bases, with 8 bases left in between. The CDR3 protein is CASSQEGDTNTGELFF. DNA of the CDR3: TGCGCCAGCAGCCAAGAAGGGGACACGAACACCGGGGAGCTGTTTTTT.

The V gene is TRBV6-1, the J gene TRBJ2-7; TRBD2 might be the D (5 bases). With 6 bases removed from V and 2 bases from J, the gap between germline ends came to 11 bases. The CDR3 loop spans 13 amino acids. Germline-derived CDR1 and CDR2 are MNHNS and SASEGT. CDR3: CASRRESTYEQYF. DNA for the CDR3: TGTGCCAGCAGGAGGGAGTCTACCTACGAGCAGTACTTC.

The V call is TRBV6-5, the J call TRBJ2-7; TRBD1 aligns across 9 bases. The V gene end was trimmed by 2 bases and the J gene end by 4 bases; junction bases not matched to a gene: 9. CDR3 size: 16 residues. Germline loops: CDR1 MNHEY, CDR2 SVGAGI. The DNA of the CDR3 is TGTGCCAGCAGTTACACAGCCGGGACAGGGACTTACGAGCAGTACTTC. Protein product: CASSYTAGTGTYEQYF.

The CDR3 region has the DNA TGTGCCAGCAGCTTGACGGGAACGGAGTCCTACGAGCAGTACTTC. Translation gives CASSLTGTESYEQYF. The rearrangement uses TRBV7-2 and TRBJ2-7; tentatively, D is TRBD2 (5 bases). In germline, CDR1 is SGHTA, CDR2 FQGNSA. The CDR3 has 15 amino acids. Trimming took 3 bases from V and 1 from J, leaving 13 bases between them.

The genes are TRBV30 and TRBJ2-3, with D perhaps TRBD2 (6 bases). The ends were cut back, 5 bases at V and 4 bases at J, with 13 bases in the middle. The CDR3 contains 13 residues. Germline-derived CDR1 and CDR2 are GTSNPN and SVGIG (reference sequence). The CDR3 spells CAWGVGGPDTQYF. The CDR3 DNA follows: TGTGCCTGGGGGGTGGGGGGTCCAGATACGCAGTATTTT.